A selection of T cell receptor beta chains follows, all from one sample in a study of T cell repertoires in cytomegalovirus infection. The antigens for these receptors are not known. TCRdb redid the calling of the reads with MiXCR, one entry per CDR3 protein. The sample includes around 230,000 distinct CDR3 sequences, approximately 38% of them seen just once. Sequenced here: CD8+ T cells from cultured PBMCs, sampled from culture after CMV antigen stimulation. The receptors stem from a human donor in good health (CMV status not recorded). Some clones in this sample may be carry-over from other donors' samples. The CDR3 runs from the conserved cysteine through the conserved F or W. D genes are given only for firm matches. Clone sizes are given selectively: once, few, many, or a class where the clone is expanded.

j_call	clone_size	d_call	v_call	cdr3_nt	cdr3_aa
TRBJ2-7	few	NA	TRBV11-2	TGTGCCAGCAGCTTCCGGGGTTTCGAGCAGTACTTC	CASSFRGFEQYF
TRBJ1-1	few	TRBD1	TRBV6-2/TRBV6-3	TGTGCCAGCAGTGGACAGGGGGCGAACACTGAAGCTTTCTTT	CASSGQGANTEAFF
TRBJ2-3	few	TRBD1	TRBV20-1	TGCAGTGAGACACGGGCAGGGGGTAGGACAGATACGCAGTATTTT	CSETRAGGRTDTQYF
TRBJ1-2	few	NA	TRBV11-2	TGTGCCAGCTGGGGGCTAACGGAAACCCATAACTATGGCTACACCTTC	CASWGLTETHNYGYTF
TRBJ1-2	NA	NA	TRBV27	TGTGCCAGCAGTCTCGTAACAGGGAATGGCTACACCTTC	CASSLVTGNGYTF
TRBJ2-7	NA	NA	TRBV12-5	TGTGCTAGTGGTTTAAGGGGGGCCTACGAGCAGTACTTC	CASGLRGAYEQYF
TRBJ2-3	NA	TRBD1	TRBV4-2	TGTGCCAGCAGCCAAGCGGGACAGAAGAGCACAGATACGCAGTATTTT	CASSQAGQKSTDTQYF
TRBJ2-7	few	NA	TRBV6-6	TGTGCCAGCAGCACCCTCTGGGCGTCCAACGAGCAGTACTTC	CASSTLWASNEQYF
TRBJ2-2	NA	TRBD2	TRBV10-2	TGCGCCAGCAGCGCCCGCCCTAGCGGGAATACCGGGGAGCTGTTTTTT	CASSARPSGNTGELFF
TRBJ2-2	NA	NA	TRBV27	TGTGCCAGCAGTCCCAGAAGGGGGGAGCTGTTTTTT	CASSPRRGELFF
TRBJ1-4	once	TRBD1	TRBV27	TGTGCCAGCAGTTTGACAGGGGGAAGGACTAATGAAAAACTGTTTTTT	CASSLTGGRTNEKLFF
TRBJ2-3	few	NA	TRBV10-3	TGTGCCATCAGTGAGAGGTTGGGGGCCCCCACAGATACGCAGTATTTT	CAISERLGAPTDTQYF
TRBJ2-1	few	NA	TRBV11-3	TGTGCCAGCAGCCCAGGGGGGCAAGGCAATGAGCAGTTCTTC	CASSPGGQGNEQFF
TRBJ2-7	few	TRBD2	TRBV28	TGTGCCAGCAGTTTTTGGGTGCGGGACTATTCTGACGAGCAGTACTTC	CASSFWVRDYSDEQYF
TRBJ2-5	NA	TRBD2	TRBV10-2	TGCGCCAGCAGTGAGTTAGCGGGGGACTCCCAAGAGACCCAGTACTTC	CASSELAGDSQETQYF
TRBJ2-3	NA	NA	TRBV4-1	TGCGCCAGCAGCCAAGATCGAAGGACAGTCGACACAGATACGCAGTATTTT	CASSQDRRTVDTDTQYF
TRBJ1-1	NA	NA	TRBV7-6	TGTGCCAGCAGCTTAAATGGTCACAGGGAGGACACTGAAGCTTTCTTT	CASSLNGHREDTEAFF
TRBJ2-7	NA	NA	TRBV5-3	TGTGCCAGCAGCGTGGAGGGGGCGACCTACGAGCAGTACTTC	CASSVEGATYEQYF
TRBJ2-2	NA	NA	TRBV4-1	TGTGCCAGCAGCCAAGAGACCGAAGCTTCAGGCACCGGGGAGCTGTTTTTT	CASSQETEASGTGELFF
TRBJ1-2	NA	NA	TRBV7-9	TGTGCCAGCAGCTTCGGATATAACTATGGCTACACCTTC	CASSFGYNYGYTF